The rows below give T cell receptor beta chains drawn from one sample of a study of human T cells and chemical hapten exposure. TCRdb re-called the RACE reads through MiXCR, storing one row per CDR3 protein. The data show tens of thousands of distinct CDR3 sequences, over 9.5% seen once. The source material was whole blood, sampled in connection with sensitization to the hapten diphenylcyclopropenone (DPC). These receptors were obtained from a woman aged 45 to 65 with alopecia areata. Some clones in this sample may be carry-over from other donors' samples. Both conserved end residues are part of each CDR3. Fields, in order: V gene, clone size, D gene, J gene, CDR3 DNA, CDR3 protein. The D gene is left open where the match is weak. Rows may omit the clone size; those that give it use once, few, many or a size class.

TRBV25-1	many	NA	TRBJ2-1	TGTGCCAGCAGTGAATCCCAGGGGTGGGTTCATGAGCAGTTCTTC	CASSESQGWVHEQFF
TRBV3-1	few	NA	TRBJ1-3	TGTGCCAGCAGCCCCTCCTTCCAGGGCGGAAACACCATATATTTT	CASSPSFQGGNTIYF
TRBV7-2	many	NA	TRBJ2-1	TGTGCCAGCAGCTTAGCTAGAAGCTCCTACAATGAGCAGTTCTTC	CASSLARSSYNEQFF
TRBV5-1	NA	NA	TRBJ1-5	TGCGCCAGCAGCTTGGATGGTACTCCCGATCAGCCCCAGCATTTT	CASSLDGTPDQPQHF
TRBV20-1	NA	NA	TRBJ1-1	TGCAGTGCTAACCTCGGACTGGGAAGGGCTGAAGCTTTCTTT	CSANLGLGRAEAFF
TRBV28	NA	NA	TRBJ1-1	TGTGCCAGCAGCTTGGGACACCTGATACAAGCTTTCTTT	CASSLGHLIQAFF
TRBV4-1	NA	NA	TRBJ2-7	TGCGCCAGCAGCCGAGGGAGGCTGCTTGCCTACGAGCAGTACTTC	CASSRGRLLAYEQYF
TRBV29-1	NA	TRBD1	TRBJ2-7	TGCAGCGCCCTGGGACAGGGAGCCTACGAGCAGTACTTC	CSALGQGAYEQYF
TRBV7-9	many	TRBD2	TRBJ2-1	TGTGCCAGCAGCTTAAAAGGACTAGCGGGAGCCGGGTACAATGAGCAGTTCTTC	CASSLKGLAGAGYNEQFF
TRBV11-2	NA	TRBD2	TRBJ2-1	TGTGCCAGCAGCTTTCAGCTAGCGGATCTCTACAATGAGCAGTTCTTC	CASSFQLADLYNEQFF
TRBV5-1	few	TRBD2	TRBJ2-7	TGCGCCAGCAGCTCCGGGGGACTAGCGGGGGCGACCGGAGAGCAGTACTTC	CASSSGGLAGATGEQYF
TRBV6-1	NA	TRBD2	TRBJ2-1	TGTGCCAGCAGGCCTAGCGGGTATCTATACAATGAGCAGTTCTTC	CASRPSGYLYNEQFF
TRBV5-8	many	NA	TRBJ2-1	TGTGCCAGCAGCCGGGGGAGGAGCTCCTACAATGAGCAGTTCTTC	CASSRGRSSYNEQFF
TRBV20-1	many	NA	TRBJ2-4	TGCAGTGCTAGGGTAGAGTTAGCCAAAAACATTCAGTACTTC	CSARVELAKNIQYF
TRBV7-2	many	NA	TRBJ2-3	TGTGCCAGCATGGGGGGATTGGCAGATACGCAGTATTTT	CASMGGLADTQYF
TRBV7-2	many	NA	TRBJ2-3	TGTGCCAGCAGCTTAGTGTGGCGGGAAAGCACAGATACGCAGTATTTT	CASSLVWRESTDTQYF
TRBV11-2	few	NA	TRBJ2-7	TGTGCCAGCAGCTCGACAGTCGGGGAGCAGTACTTC	CASSSTVGEQYF
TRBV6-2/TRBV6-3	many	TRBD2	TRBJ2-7	TGTGCCAGCAGTCTAGCGGGAGCGTCCCACGAGCAGTACTTC	CASSLAGASHEQYF
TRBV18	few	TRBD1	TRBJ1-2	TGTGCCAGCTCACGCGAGGGACAGCCTAACTATGGCTACACCTTC	CASSREGQPNYGYTF
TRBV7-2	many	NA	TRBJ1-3	TGTGCCAGCAGCTCATTAGACCCTAGAAGGAGGCAAGCGACTGGAAACACCATATATTTT	CASSSLDPRRRQATGNTIYF
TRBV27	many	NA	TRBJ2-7	TGTGCCACCCAGTCCTGGGGGAGTGCCTCCTACGAGCAGTACTTC	CATQSWGSASYEQYF
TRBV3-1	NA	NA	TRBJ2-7	TGTGCCAGCAGCCAAGAACACAGCGGTAGCTCCTACGAGCAGTACTTC	CASSQEHSGSSYEQYF
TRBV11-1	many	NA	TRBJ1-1	TGTGCCAGCAGCTTAGTGGGGGGCACGGCTTTCTTT	CASSLVGGTAFF
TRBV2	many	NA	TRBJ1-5	TGTGCCAGCAGTTTGGGTCAGCCCCAGCATTTT	CASSLGQPQHF